In its sample, the clone carrying this TCR beta chain was seen many times. Antigen specificity is unknown. The data are from a study of metastatic and nonmetastatic thyroid tumors. About the research overall: Blood and tumor or nodule tissue repertoires from malignant and benign thyroid patients were compared. Study findings and constraints: Malignant tumors reportedly showed significantly higher TCR beta diversity than benign nodules in both blood and tumor.

Patients had received no treatment of any kind before thyroid surgery. How the authors handled the data: What underpinned the distant-metastasis classifier for papillary thyroid cancer was the set of CDR3 differences across clinicopathological groups. TCRdb re-called the PCR reads via MiXCR. TCRdb, not the original authors, processed these V and J calls. The top ten hold over 4% of the sample, which has around 30,000 clones, roughly 13% seen once. Sequenced input: blood. The receptor was isolated from a female donor with papillary thyroid cancer or a benign thyroid nodule (not recorded which). Some clones in this sample may be carry-over from other donors' samples.

The CDR3 spells CASSWTGTSPFNEQFF. CDR3 coding DNA: TGTGCCAGCAGCTGGACCGGGACTAGCCCTTTCAATGAGCAGTTCTTC. This chain links TRBV7-9 with TRBJ2-1, with 9 bases that match TRBD2. Trimming at V came to 4 bases and at J to 6 bases, leaving 10 bases not matched to a gene. From germline, CDR1 is SEHNR and CDR2 FQNEAQ (reference sequence). The CDR3 length is 16 residues.